One sample yielded the 14 T cell receptor beta chains listed below, sequenced in a study of blood T cell repertoires in COVID-19. The data were produced by immunoSEQ multiplex PCR, yet TCRdb's version contains in-frame clones alone and is incomplete. The sample lists about 94,000 clones, about 80% occurring once. The specimen was peripheral blood. These TCRs come from a woman older than 75 with acute or convalescent COVID-19.

The CDR3 reads CASGQRQENIQYF. The CDR3 region has the DNA TGTGCTAGTGGCCAAAGGCAGGAAAACATTCAGTACTTC. The genes are TRBV12-5 and TRBJ2-4; D gene uncertain. The V gene's germline CDR1 is LGHNT and CDR2 FRNRAP. The CDR3 sequence is 13 residues long. With 6 bases removed from V and 5 bases from J, the gap between germline ends came to 11 bases.

V and J are TRBV30 and TRBJ1-1; the D gene is possibly TRBD1 (6 bases). V was cut by 2 bases and J by 2 bases, with 12 bases left in between. The CDR3 spans 14 residues. Per germline, CDR1 GTSNPN and CDR2 SVGIG (reference sequence). The CDR3 reads CAWSRTGRNTEAFF. CDR3 sequence (DNA): TGTGCCTGGAGTCGCACAGGGAGAAACACTGAAGCTTTCTTT.

This chain connects TRBV6-5 to TRBJ2-7, with 9 bases identical to TRBD2. The CDR3 sequence is 15 residues long. The V segment lost 0 bases and the J segment 7 bases; nucleotides outside the gene matches: 7. From germline, CDR1 is MNHEY and CDR2 SVGAGI. The CDR3 protein is CASSYSSGRPLEQYF. The CDR3 DNA is TGTGCCAGCAGTTACTCCAGCGGGAGGCCCTTGGAGCAGTACTTC.

This rearrangement joins TRBV5-1 to TRBJ2-3; D is ambiguous. CDR3 length equals 18 residues. Trimming took 4 bases from V and 0 from J, leaving 21 bases between them. Germline assignment: CDR1 SGHRS and CDR2 YFSETQ. CDR3 coding DNA: TGCGCCAGCAGCCCTGCAGGTTTGAAACTCGGAAGCACAGATACGCAGTATTTT. It encodes CASSPAGLKLGSTDTQYF.

The chain couples TRBV27 to TRBJ1-4; D ambiguous. Germline CDR1 is MNHEY and CDR2 is SMNVEV (reference sequence). The CDR3 has 12 amino acids. The V end lost 6 bases, the J end lost 7 bases, and 9 bases lay between the germline ends. The CDR3: CASRLRGEKLFF. DNA for the CDR3: TGTGCCAGCAGACTTCGAGGTGAAAAACTGTTTTTT.

The chain links TRBV30 to TRBJ2-2; 10 nucleotides agree with TRBD2. CDR3 length: 12 amino acids. V shed 7 bases and J 9 bases; nucleotides not matched to a gene: 5. CDR1 is GTSNPN and CDR2 is SVGIG in the germline V gene (reference sequence). CDR3 nucleotide sequence: TGTGCCTATATAGCGGGAGGCCGGGAGCTGTTTTTT. Translated: CAYIAGGRELFF.

In this sample, this clone turned up once. This chain connects TRBV4-1 to TRBJ1-5, with 9 bases aligning to TRBD1. The V segment lost 4 bases and the J segment 2 bases; nucleotides outside the gene matches: 6. The germline CDR1 and CDR2 sequences are MGHRA and YSYEKL. This CDR3 has 16 amino acids. CDR3 coding DNA: TGCGCCAGCAGCCCTATGGACAGGGGTGGCAATCAGCCCCAGCATTTT. As protein: CASSPMDRGGNQPQHF.

The genes are TRBV5-1 and TRBJ1-1, with D tentatively TRBD1 (6 bases). Trimming pared 3 bases from V and 1 base from J, leaving 10 bases between. This CDR3 comprises 14 residues. Germline loops: CDR1 SGHRS, CDR2 YFSETQ. CDR3 nucleotides: TGCGCCAGCAGCTGGGGGCAGACGAACACTGAAGCTTTCTTT. Its translation: CASSWGQTNTEAFF.

The sample holds one count of this clone. The CDR3 nucleotides are TGTGCCAGCAGTTACCGGGCCGGACAGGGACGCACTGAAGCTTTCTTT. Its protein product is CASSYRAGQGRTEAFF. The V gene is TRBV6-2 or TRBV6-3, the J gene TRBJ1-1; the match to TRBD1 covers 8 bases. Germline-derived CDR1 and CDR2 are MNHEY and SVGEGT. The J segment lost 4 bases and the V segment lost 2 bases, leaving 9 bases of the junction unmatched. The CDR3 extends over 16 amino acids.

This clone was counted only a few times. V usage is TRBV7-9 and J usage is TRBJ1-1, with TRBD1 identical over 7 bases. V shed 3 bases, J shed 2 bases, and the junction held 3 bases outside the gene matches. This CDR3 contains 14 residues. Germline V lookup: CDR1 SEHNR, CDR2 FQNEAQ (reference sequence). As DNA, the CDR3 is TGTGCCAGCAGCTTGACAGGGTTAAACACTGAAGCTTTCTTT. It is translated as CASSLTGLNTEAFF.

This clone appeared a few times. The genes are TRBV6-5 and TRBJ1-2, with TRBD1 identical over 10 bases. The J segment lost 4 bases and the V segment lost 6 bases, leaving 2 bases of the junction unmatched. The CDR3 is 13 amino acids. Germline values: CDR1 MNHEY, CDR2 SVGAGI. CDR3 amino acids: CASRGDRGYGYTF. The DNA of the CDR3 is TGTGCCAGCAGGGGGGACAGGGGCTATGGCTACACCTTC.

This rearrangement joins TRBV7-9 to TRBJ1-1; D is unresolved. CDR1 is SEHNR, CDR2 FQNEAQ, per germline (reference sequence). The V and J ends lost 1 base and 3 bases respectively, with 6 bases between them. This CDR3 comprises 13 residues. The CDR3 here is CASSLGLYTEAFF. CDR3 nucleotide sequence: TGTGCCAGCAGCTTAGGTCTATACACTGAAGCTTTCTTT.

This rearrangement joins TRBV6-1 to TRBJ2-7; 11 bases align to TRBD1. V dropped 3 bases and J dropped 3; count of bases not matched to a gene: 10. The germline V gene encodes CDR1 MNHNS and CDR2 SASEGT. CDR3 length: 17 residues. CDR3 nucleotides: TGTGCCAGCAGTGAGGGACTCCCGGGACAGGGGGTCTACGAGCAGTACTTC. Translation gives CASSEGLPGQGVYEQYF.

This clone was counted a few times. This rearrangement joins TRBV6-5 to TRBJ2-2; the match to TRBD1 covers 8 bases. Germline V gene data show CDR1 as MNHEY and CDR2 as SVGAGI. V lost 5 bases, J lost 4 bases, and 6 bases stayed unmatched. The CDR3 contains 15 residues. The CDR3 sequence: CASSQMTGVTGELFF. CDR3 in DNA: TGTGCCAGCAGTCAGATGACAGGGGTCACCGGGGAGCTGTTTTTT.